This passage covers 31 T cell receptor beta chains from one sample sequenced in a study of shared clonotypes between healthy human individuals. Method: immunoSEQ multiplex PCR; TCRdb's copy keeps in-frame clones and lacks some. Of over a million clones listed, more than 95% were seen once; the top ten hold roughly 1.2%. Input material: naive CD4+ T cells sorted from blood. As to subset: CD45RA+ positively selected. These receptors all come from a man aged 25-40 years in good health.

The chain is built from TRBV7-9 and TRBJ1-2; D may be TRBD1 (6 bases). The CDR3 consists of 13 residues. Deletions cut 7 bases from V and 8 bases from J, with 17 bases between. The V gene's germline CDR1 is SEHNR and CDR2 FQNEAQ (reference sequence). The CDR3 sequence is CASTKAGTYGYTF. For the CDR3, the DNA is TGTGCCAGCACCAAAGCCGGGACATACGGCTACACCTTC.

This clone turned up a few times. The genes are TRBV2 and TRBJ1-2; 11 bases agree with TRBD1. Germline CDR1 is SNHLY and CDR2 is FYNNEI. V lost 6 bases and J lost 8; bases outside the gene matches: 20. The CDR3 is 18 amino acids. The CDR3 DNA follows: TGTGCCAGCAGGAGGACAGGGGGCATAGAAACGACCACTACGGGCTACACCTTC. Translated: CASRRTGGIETTTTGYTF.

The rearrangement uses TRBV14 and TRBJ2-1; no firm D call. The V and J ends lost 1 base and 3 bases respectively, with 4 bases between them. Germline assignment: CDR1 SGHDN and CDR2 FVKESK. This CDR3 spans 13 amino acids. As DNA, the CDR3 is TGTGCCAGCAGCCAAGCGAACTACAATGAGCAGTTCTTC. Translated: CASSQANYNEQFF.

This sequence joins TRBV27 and TRBJ2-3, with D tentatively TRBD2 (5 bases). The germline V gene has CDR1 MNHEY and CDR2 SMNVEV (reference sequence). This CDR3 comprises 14 residues. Deletions cut 2 bases from V and 2 bases from J, with 8 bases between. CDR3 sequence (DNA): TGTGCCAGCAGTTTAACCGGGAACACAGATACGCAGTATTTT. Translation: CASSLTGNTDTQYF.

The rearrangement uses TRBV14 and TRBJ2-1; D gene uncertain. The V gene lost 4 bases and the J gene lost 0 bases, with 16 bases spanning the gap. The CDR3 is made up of 17 amino acids. CDR1 SGHDN and CDR2 FVKESK come from the germline V gene. The CDR3 protein is CASSRWTVDSSYNEQFF. The DNA for the CDR3 is TGTGCCAGCAGCCGCTGGACCGTCGATAGCTCCTACAATGAGCAGTTCTTC.

The V and J genes are TRBV18 and TRBJ2-7; TRBD2 matches 9 bases. Germline trimming cut 3 bases from V and 1 base from J; bases unmatched to any gene: 4. The CDR3 is made up of 15 amino acids. The V gene's germline CDR1 is KGHSH and CDR2 LQKENI. CDR3: CASSPQAGGSYEQYF. The CDR3 nucleotides are TGTGCCAGCTCACCTCAAGCGGGAGGTTCCTACGAGCAGTACTTC.

This chain connects TRBV5-1 to TRBJ1-2, with D perhaps TRBD1 (5 bases). Germline CDR1 and CDR2: SGHRS and YFSETQ. The CDR3 is made up of 14 amino acids. Trimming removed 0 bases from V and 5 bases from J, with 11 bases in between. CDR3 in DNA: TGCGCCAGCAGCTTGGACAGGTCTTTTTATGGCTACACCTTC. Its protein product is CASSLDRSFYGYTF.

V usage is TRBV27 and J usage is TRBJ2-1; D is ambiguous. Germline CDR1 reads MNHEY; CDR2 reads SMNVEV (reference sequence). The CDR3 runs to 15 residues. The V and J ends lost 6 bases and 4 bases respectively, with 16 bases between them. The CDR3 DNA reads as TGTGCCAGCAGCTCGTCGCCGATCCGGTACAATGAGCAGTTCTTC. Translated, it gives CASSSSPIRYNEQFF.

V is TRBV29-1 and J is TRBJ2-1; 9 bases are shared with TRBD1. In germline, CDR1 is SQVTM, CDR2 ANQGSEA. This CDR3 has 14 residues. V was clipped by 6 bases and J by 6 bases; unmatched bases: 9. For the CDR3, the DNA is TGCAGCGTCGAGGGGACAGGGAGAGTCAATGAGCAGTTCTTC. It translates to CSVEGTGRVNEQFF.

With regard to this clone: Other DNA variants within this sample encode the same CDR3. The CDR3 here is CAWSGGYSNQPQHF. The CDR3, as DNA: TGTGCCTGGAGCGGGGGTTATAGCAATCAGCCCCAGCATTTT. V gene TRBV30 combines with J gene TRBJ1-5, with a possible D match to TRBD1 (5 bases). CDR1 and CDR2 from the germline V gene are GTSNPN and SVGIG (reference sequence). The V end lost 3 bases, the J end lost 0 bases, and 9 bases lay between the germline ends. This CDR3 has 14 amino acids.

In this sample, this clone turned up once. The gene calls are TRBV7-9 and TRBJ1-5; D is unresolved. Germline V gives CDR1 SEHNR, CDR2 FQNEAQ (reference sequence). The CDR3 sequence is 13 residues long. V shed 2 bases and J shed 4 bases, with 6 bases lying between them. The CDR3 protein is CASSLQVNQPQHF. The CDR3 DNA reads as TGTGCCAGCAGCTTACAAGTAAATCAGCCCCAGCATTTT. Full variable domain (rest looked up from reference TRBV7-9 and TRBJ1-5): DTGVSQNPRHKITKRGQNVTFRCDPISEHNRLYWYRQTLGQGPEFLTYFQNEAQLEKSRLLSDRFSAERPKGSFSTLEIQRTEQGDSAMYLCASSLQVNQPQHFGDGTRLSIL.

The chain couples TRBV7-2 to TRBJ2-2, with TRBD2 matching over 7 bases. This CDR3 has 14 residues. From germline, CDR1 is SGHTA and CDR2 FQGNSA. After removal of 5 bases from V and 7 bases from J, the junction contained 7 bases not matched to a gene. The CDR3 DNA is TGTGCCAGCAGCCCCGGACTAGTGCTCGGGGAGCTGTTTTTT. Translating gives CASSPGLVLGELFF.

The chain couples TRBV9 to TRBJ2-3, with 14 bases that match TRBD2. The J segment lost 3 bases and the V segment lost 3 bases, leaving 9 bases of the junction unmatched. This CDR3 is 18 amino acids long. Germline CDR1 is SGDLS and CDR2 is YYNGEE. The CDR3 nucleotides read TGTGCCAGCAGCGCGGGACTAGCGGGAGCATTTACGACAGATACGCAGTATTTT. It translates to CASSAGLAGAFTTDTQYF.

In its sample, this clone was seen once. The genes are TRBV5-5 and TRBJ1-3; the D is unclear. The germline V gene encodes CDR1 SGHKS and CDR2 YYEKEE (reference sequence). The CDR3 length is 16 residues. The germline V and J ends were trimmed by 0 bases and 0 bases, with 10 bases remaining between them. CDR3: CASSLVHWFSGNTIYF. The CDR3 coding sequence is TGTGCCAGCAGCTTGGTTCATTGGTTCTCTGGAAACACCATATATTTT.

This chain joins TRBV5-6 and TRBJ1-5, with D unclear. The germline gives CDR1 SGHDT, CDR2 YYEEEE. This CDR3 region has 14 residues. The V end lost 4 bases, the J end lost 0 bases, and 8 bases lay between the germline ends. This CDR3 reads CASSLQPSNQPQHF. The CDR3 nucleotides read TGTGCCAGCAGCCTCCAACCTAGCAATCAGCCCCAGCATTTT.

This clone was found once. The J gene is TRBJ2-7, the V gene TRBV2, with 10 positions matching TRBD2. Germline trimming cut 3 bases from V and 2 bases from J; bases unmatched to any gene: 4. Germline V gives CDR1 SNHLY, CDR2 FYNNEI. CDR3 length equals 15 residues. CDR3 in DNA: TGTGCCAGCAGTGATGTTCTAGCGGGAGCCTACGAGCAGTACTTC. It yields the protein CASSDVLAGAYEQYF. The full variable domain, its missing parts supplied by reference TRBV2 and TRBJ2-7, is EPEVTQTPSHQVTQMGQEVILRCVPISNHLYFYWYRQILGQKVEFLVSFYNNEISEKSEIFDDQFSVERPDGSNFTLKIRSTKLEDSAMYFCASSDVLAGAYEQYFGPGTRLTVT.

The chain links TRBV7-2 to TRBJ2-1, with 9 bases identical to TRBD1. Germline CDR1 SGHTA, CDR2 FQGNSA. Unmatched junction bases numbered 9, after V lost 9 bases and J lost 3 bases. The length of the CDR3 is 15 residues. CDR3 nucleotide sequence: TGTGCCAGGGCCCCCGGGACAGGGAACTACAATGAGCAGTTCTTC. As protein: CARAPGTGNYNEQFF.

This clone was recorded once. The chain carries TRBV28 and TRBJ1-1; TRBD1 is a possible D gene (6 bases). Germline-derived CDR1 and CDR2 are MDHEN and SYDVKM. The CDR3 spans 12 residues. V was trimmed by 6 bases and J by 3 bases, leaving 8 bases between them. CDR3 coding DNA: TGTGCCAGCAGAAGGGGGGACACTGAAGCTTTCTTT. The encoded protein is CASRRGDTEAFF.

CDR3 coding DNA: TGCAGTGCTAGTTATCTCGGGGAGCTGTTTTTT. Protein product: CSASYLGELFF. V usage is TRBV20-1 and J usage is TRBJ2-2; D gene unclear. V was clipped by 3 bases and J by 7 bases, with 6 bases between them. The CDR3 is 11 amino acids. Germline values: CDR1 DFQATT, CDR2 SNEGSKA (reference sequence).

V usage is TRBV5-1 and J usage is TRBJ1-1, with 8 nucleotides matching TRBD1. Germline V gives CDR1 SGHRS, CDR2 YFSETQ. CDR3 length: 14 amino acids. V lost 4 bases to trimming and J lost 5 bases; unmatched junction nucleotides: 7. The CDR3: CASSPTGAGTEAFF. CDR3 bases: TGCGCCAGCAGCCCGACAGGGGCTGGGACTGAAGCTTTCTTT.

The V and J genes are TRBV7-2 and TRBJ1-4; D unclear. V was trimmed by 4 bases and J by 2 bases, leaving 17 bases between them. Germline V lookup: CDR1 SGHTA, CDR2 FQGNSA. This CDR3 comprises 17 residues. CDR3 sequence reads: CASSSPRGTATNEKLFF. The CDR3 DNA sequence: TGTGCCAGCAGCTCACCACGGGGTACGGCGACTAATGAAAAACTGTTTTTT.

The chain has TRBV27 and TRBJ2-1; perhaps TRBD1 as D (5 bases). Trimming removed 3 bases at V and 4 bases at J, with 13 bases between. Germline CDR1 MNHEY, CDR2 SMNVEV (reference sequence). The CDR3 is made up of 15 amino acids. The CDR3 DNA follows: TGTGCCAGCAGTTTGGGGCGGCTTCGGTACAATGAGCAGTTCTTC. Amino acid sequence: CASSLGRLRYNEQFF.

V usage is TRBV5-5 and J usage is TRBJ2-5, with TRBD1 matching 8 bases. Germline CDR1 is SGHKS and CDR2 is YYEKEE (reference sequence). Trimming cost V 5 bases and J 5 bases; bases outside gene matches: 5. The CDR3 loop spans 13 amino acids. The CDR3 sequence is CASRWDRLETQYF. DNA of the CDR3: TGTGCCAGCAGATGGGACAGGCTTGAGACCCAGTACTTC.

This chain connects TRBV7-6 to TRBJ2-2; D unclear. This CDR3 is 16 amino acids long. V was shortened by 7 bases and J by 2 bases, with 17 bases between the two germline ends. Germline-derived CDR1 and CDR2 are SGHVS and FNYEAQ. CDR3 bases: TGTGCCAGCACCCCCCCTGGGGTCATTAACACCGGGGAGCTGTTTTTT. Protein product: CASTPPGVINTGELFF. Filled out from reference TRBV7-6 and TRBJ2-2, the complete variable domain reads GAGVSQSPRYKVTKRGQDVALRCDPISGHVSLYWYRQALGQGPEFLTYFNYEAQQDKSGLPNDRFSAERPEGSISTLTIQRTEQRDSAMYRCASTPPGVINTGELFFGEGSRLTVL.

CDR3 region: CASSPLAGENTEAFF. The CDR3 DNA reads TGTGCCAGCAGCCCCCTTGCCGGGGAGAACACTGAAGCTTTCTTT. This sequence joins TRBV14 and TRBJ1-1; D gene unclear. The length of the CDR3 is 15 residues. V was clipped by 4 bases and J by 1 base, with 13 bases between them. Germline-derived CDR1 and CDR2 are SGHDN and FVKESK. Drawing the rest from reference TRBV14 and TRBJ1-1, the complete variable domain is EAGVTQFPSHSVIEKGQTVTLRCDPISGHDNLYWYRRVMGKEIKFLLHFVKESKQDESGMPNNRFLAERTGGTYSTLKVQPAELEDSGVYFCASSPLAGENTEAFFGQGTRLTVV.

V gene TRBV7-2 combines with J gene TRBJ1-5, with D possibly TRBD1 on 6 matching bases. CDR3 length: 15 amino acids. CDR1 SGHTA and CDR2 FQGNSA come from the germline V gene. Trimming shortened V by 2 bases and J by 6 bases, and 14 bases separated the two germline ends. CDR3 loop: CASSLSPGGGQPQHF. The CDR3 DNA reads TGTGCCAGCAGCTTATCACCCGGGGGCGGTCAGCCCCAGCATTTT.

This clone was observed a single time. Within the sample, other DNA sequences also encode this same CDR3. J is TRBJ1-2 and V is TRBV29-1; possibly TRBD1 for D (6 bases). V shed 3 bases and J shed 3 bases, with 8 bases lying between them. Germline lookup yields CDR1 SQVTM and CDR2 ANQGSEA. The CDR3 is 12 amino acids. This CDR3 is CSVDRGDYGYTF. CDR3 coding DNA: TGCAGCGTTGACAGGGGTGACTATGGCTACACCTTC.

V usage is TRBV5-1 and J usage is TRBJ1-2; D perhaps matches TRBD1 (5 bases). Per the germline V gene, CDR1 is SGHRS and CDR2 is YFSETQ. Between the trimmed V and J ends, which lost 3 bases and 3 bases, there was a span of 18 bases. The CDR3 extends over 16 amino acids. This CDR3 reads CASSYWGRGADYGYTF. The CDR3 DNA reads as TGCGCCAGCAGCTATTGGGGAAGGGGCGCAGACTATGGCTACACCTTC.

The sample holds one count of this clone. The chain joins TRBV18 to TRBJ2-7; a possible D gene is TRBD2 (6 bases). The germline CDR1 and CDR2 sequences are KGHSH and LQKENI. This CDR3 region has 14 residues. Deletions cut 6 bases from V and 2 bases from J, with 14 bases between. Here the CDR3 DNA reads TGTGCCAGCTCTCTCCGGGGACTCACCTACGAGCAGTACTTC. Translated: CASSLRGLTYEQYF.

This clone has a handful of counts. A junction end diverges from the germline sequence, so it may reflect a read error. The chain has TRBV7-7 and TRBJ2-7; 10 bases are shared with TRBD2. The germline V gene encodes CDR1 SSHAT and CDR2 FNYEAQ (reference sequence). The CDR3 is made up of 16 amino acids. The CDR3 region is CASSPARTSGTYEQYF. The CDR3 coding sequence is TGTGCTAGCAGCCCCGCCCGGACTAGCGGAACCTACGAGCAGTACTTC. The full variable domain, rest sourced from reference TRBV7-7 and TRBJ2-7, is GAGVSQSPRYKVTKRGQDVTLRCDPISSHATLYWYQQALGQGPEFLTYFNYEAQPDKSGLPSDRFSAERPEGSISTLTIQRTEQRDSAMYRCASSPARTSGTYEQYFGPGTRLTVT.

The chain has TRBV28 and TRBJ2-1; D is possibly TRBD1 (5 bases). CDR1 is MDHEN and CDR2 is SYDVKM in the germline V gene. This CDR3 is 18 amino acids long. Trimming took 6 bases from V and 0 from J, leaving 21 bases between them. CDR3 in amino acids: CASRVTGGPGASYNEQFF. CDR3 nucleotides: TGTGCCAGCAGGGTGACTGGTGGTCCTGGGGCCTCCTACAATGAGCAGTTCTTC.